The 8 T cell receptor beta chains presented below share a single source sample, sequenced in a study of vaccination and CD4 T cells after COVID-19. The antigens these receptors bind are not known. Sequenced with the Oncomine TCR Beta short-read assay was DNA taken from cultured CD4+ T cells. Using its own MiXCR run on the PCR reads, TCRdb lists one record per CDR3 protein. Of more than 25,000 distinct CDR3 sequences in the sample, roughly 38% are singletons; the top ten hold roughly 3.5%. Time point described: late sampling 161 to 241 days after vaccination in a few convalescent patients. Treatment defined: 10-day PBMC culture with coronavirus spike peptide pools or control peptides (ViraFEST assay). The sample here was CD4+ T cells from blood, cultured in vitro, taken about 7 months after SARS-CoV-2 vaccination. Source of these receptors: a human donor who had recovered from COVID-19.

This clonotype turned up a few times. This chain links TRBV6-5 with TRBJ1-6, with 8 bases identical to TRBD1. Germline loops: CDR1 MNHEY, CDR2 SVGAGI. CDR3 length: 16 residues. V lost 4 bases, J lost 7 bases, and 9 bases stayed unmatched. The CDR3 sequence: CASSSAGTGRNSPLHF. DNA of the CDR3: TGTGCCAGCAGTTCAGCCGGGACAGGAAGAAATTCACCCCTCCACTTT.

V gene TRBV24-1 combines with J gene TRBJ2-1; the D gene is possibly TRBD1 (6 bases). V was trimmed by 4 bases and J by 9 bases, leaving 18 bases between them. There are 15 residues in the CDR3. The germline CDR1 and CDR2 sequences are KGHDR and SFDVKD. The CDR3 is CATSDLQGSLGEQFF. CDR3 in DNA: TGTGCCACCAGTGACCTACAGGGAAGCCTAGGTGAGCAGTTCTTC.

The chain recombines TRBV16 with TRBJ1-5; TRBD1 might be the D (5 bases). CDR1 KGHSY and CDR2 FQNENV come from the germline V gene. CDR3 length: 15 residues. The V gene lost 1 base and the J gene lost 4 bases, with 11 bases spanning the gap. CDR3 bases: TGTGCCAGCAGCCAATTCCCCCAGGGAAATCAGCCCCAGCATTTT. Amino acids: CASSQFPQGNQPQHF.

The V and J genes are TRBV6-1 and TRBJ2-3, with a possible D match to TRBD2 (5 bases). CDR3 length: 15 residues. Between the trimmed V and J ends, which lost 6 bases and 0 bases, there was a span of 13 bases. Per germline, CDR1 MNHNS and CDR2 SASEGT. CDR3 in amino acids: CASSSPRESTDTQYF. CDR3 sequence (DNA): TGTGCCAGCAGCTCGCCAAGGGAGAGCACAGATACGCAGTATTTT.

There are a few counts of this clonotype. The chain recombines TRBV27 with TRBJ2-5; D unclear. The V end was cut by 3 bases, the J end by 2 bases, with 7 bases between. CDR3 length: 13 residues. Germline V gives CDR1 MNHEY, CDR2 SMNVEV (reference sequence). For the CDR3, the DNA is TGTGCCAGCAGTTTGTCCAGGCAAGAGACCCAGTACTTC. The encoded protein is CASSLSRQETQYF.

The J gene is TRBJ2-7, the V gene TRBV20-1, with 12 bases aligning to TRBD1. The CDR3 has 15 residues. Per the germline V gene, CDR1 is DFQATT and CDR2 is SNEGSKA (reference sequence). Trimming cost V 0 bases and J 7 bases; bases outside gene matches: 7. In DNA, the CDR3 is TGCAGTGCTAGAGACTGGGGACAGGGGGCTGATGAGCAGTACTTC. It yields the protein CSARDWGQGADEQYF.

The chain carries TRBV28 and TRBJ2-7; 8 positions match TRBD2. Trimming removed 4 bases from V and 4 bases from J; junction bases left unmatched: 6. The CDR3 length is 14 residues. Germline V gene lookup returns CDR1 MDHEN and CDR2 SYDVKM. CDR3 bases: TGTGCCAGCAGTTCCGGTGGACTAGCATACGAGCAGTACTTC. Translated: CASSSGGLAYEQYF.

The V and J genes are TRBV5-1 and TRBJ2-7; D gene uncertain. Per the germline V gene, CDR1 is SGHRS and CDR2 is YFSETQ. Trimming cost V 0 bases and J 5 bases, with 15 bases left between them. This CDR3 is built from 15 residues. The CDR3 loop reads CASSLGPVGLDEQYF. As DNA, the CDR3 is TGCGCCAGCAGCTTGGGACCGGTCGGGTTGGACGAGCAGTACTTC.